The text below deals with one T cell receptor beta chain. The source of the sample is a study of CD8 T cells in Susac syndrome. An amount of RNA that ranged from 0.5 to 1 ug was reverse transcribed with random hexamers. TCRdb used MiXCR to reprocess the immunoSEQ multiplex PCR reads, holding one entry per CDR3 protein. The table has some 120,000 distinct CDR3 sequences, less than 95% seen once. V trimming: 6 bases; J trimming: 5 bases; junction bases outside the gene matches: 4. The CDR3 consists of 14 residues. Germline V gene lookup returns CDR1 MNHEY and CDR2 SVGAGI. This TCR was recovered from a human donor with multiple sclerosis. The V gene is TRBV6-5, the J gene TRBJ2-2; 9 nucleotides align to TRBD1. The sequenced sample consisted of CD4+ T cells from PBMCs. This CDR3 is CASRWDRETGELFF. As DNA, the CDR3 is TGTGCCAGCAGATGGGACAGGGAAACCGGGGAGCTGTTTTTT.